This T cell receptor beta chain was sequenced for a study of T cells in Graves' hyperthyroidism and ophthalmopathy. On the study more broadly: Any treatment followed the collection of peripheral blood at initial diagnosis.

In its sample, this clonotype was seen many times. Its antigen is undetermined. General study results and limits: The model anticipated ophthalmopathy a median around 6 months pre-onset. Ophthalmopathy was separated from stable hyperthyroidism by a 13 V-J model.

Uncontrolled infection, other autoimmune disease, pregnancy or lactation excluded patients. RNA transcripts yielded amplified TCR beta CDR3 regions. Carried out on the TCR CDR3, a first-round RT-PCR used the HTBI primer set. One entry per CDR3 protein results from TCRdb running MiXCR on the multiplex PCR reads. This sample carries under 400,000 distinct CDR3 sequences, around 18% of them seen once, and the ten largest clones take less than 20%. This TCR derives from a woman in her 40s with Graves' ophthalmopathy. The material sequenced was blood.

This chain's CDR3 is CASSSQTGSNTGELFF. The CDR3 DNA follows: TGTGCCAGCAGCTCCCAGACAGGATCGAACACCGGGGAGCTGTTTTTT. The chain recombines TRBV5-5 with TRBJ2-2, with D possibly TRBD1 on 6 matching bases. The ends were cut back, 3 bases at V and 0 bases at J, with 12 bases in the middle. The CDR3 length is 16 residues. Germline values: CDR1 SGHKS, CDR2 YYEKEE (reference sequence).